The sequence of this TCR beta chain was determined in a study of T cell repertoires in cytomegalovirus infection. In the study overall: Based on public TCR beta signatures, there were indications of CMV infection and of a matching HLA type. General study results and limits: Ex vivo, HLA-C-restricted CMV-specific TCR beta clonotypes prevailed over the rest of the response. Carriers of CMV plus the relevant HLA were identified by cumulative public TCR beta family frequency.

Each CDR3 protein gets one entry after TCRdb re-called the reads with MiXCR. Of around 310,000 distinct CDR3 sequences in the sample, roughly a sixth were seen once. The germline V gene has CDR1 SGDLS and CDR2 YYNGEE. The CDR3 is 14 amino acids. The V end lost 0 bases, the J end lost 6 bases, and 9 bases lay between the germline ends. In the case of this clonotype: Its antigen is currently unknown.

The chain is built from TRBV9 and TRBJ2-2; D is uncertain. This receptor was obtained from a human donor in good health (CMV status not recorded). Some clones in this sample may be carry-over from other donors' samples. The sequencing sample was made of PBMCs. The CDR3 nucleotides read TGTGCCAGCAGCGTAGGTCCCGCCTCCGGGGAGCTGTTTTTT. Translated, it gives CASSVGPASGELFF.